This T cell receptor beta chain was recovered during a study of blood T cell dynamics during melanoma immunotherapy. Background on the study: Metastatic melanoma patients received first-line pembrolizumab or nivolumab plus ipilimumab.

The V and J ends lost 0 bases and 2 bases respectively, with 16 bases between them. CDR1 and CDR2 (germline): SGDLS, YYNGEE. The CDR3 extends over 17 amino acids. TCRdb keeps only in-frame clones here, not all; method: immunoSEQ multiplex PCR. The sample holds some 15,000 clones; about 95% are singletons and the top ten take roughly 0.22%. The time point is: week 3, after first cycle of checkpoint inhibitor. The sample was effector memory CD8+ T cells from blood, taken from a patient treated with checkpoint blockade. The chain carries TRBV9 and TRBJ2-3, with D possibly being TRBD2 (5 bases). This clonotype originated in a human donor with melanoma. The CDR3 sequence: CASSVGWLSGPTDTQYF. CDR3 nucleotides: TGTGCCAGCAGCGTAGGTTGGTTGAGCGGACCCACAGATACGCAGTATTTT.